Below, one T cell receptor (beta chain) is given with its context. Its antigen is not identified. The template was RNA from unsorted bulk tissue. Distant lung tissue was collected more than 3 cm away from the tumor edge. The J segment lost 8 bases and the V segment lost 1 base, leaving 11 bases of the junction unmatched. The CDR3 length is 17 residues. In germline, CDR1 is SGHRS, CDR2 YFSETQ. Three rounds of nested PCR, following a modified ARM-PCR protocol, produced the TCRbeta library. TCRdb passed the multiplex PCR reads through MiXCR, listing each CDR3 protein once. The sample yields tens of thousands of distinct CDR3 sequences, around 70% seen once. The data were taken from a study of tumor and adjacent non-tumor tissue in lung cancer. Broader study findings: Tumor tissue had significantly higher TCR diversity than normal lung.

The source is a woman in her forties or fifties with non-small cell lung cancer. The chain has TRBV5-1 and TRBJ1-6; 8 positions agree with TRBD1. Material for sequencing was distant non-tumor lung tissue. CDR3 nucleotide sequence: TGCGCCAGCAGCTTGACGGACAGGGTATTGGATGATTCACCCCTCCACTTT. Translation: CASSLTDRVLDDSPLHF.